The source of this TCR beta chain is a study of T cell repertoires in cytomegalovirus infection. Study summary: Shared public TCR beta signatures pointed to both CMV infection and a matching HLA type. Whole-study results and caveats: CMV-specific HLA-C-restricted TCR beta clonotypes dominated the ex vivo response. People with CMV and the relevant HLA were identified by cumulative public TCR beta family frequency.

V dropped 4 bases and J dropped 3; count of bases not matched to a gene: 10. Germline V gene data show CDR1 as SGHTA and CDR2 as FQGNSA. This CDR3 region has 17 residues. With respect to this clonotype: Its antigen is unknown.

TCRdb reprocessed the reads with MiXCR, giving one entry per CDR3 protein. The sample has about 130,000 distinct CDR3 sequences, 24% seen once. Sequenced material: PBMCs, sequenced either directly or after in vitro stimulation (not recorded which). The clonotype originates from a human donor in good health (CMV status not recorded). Some clones in this sample may be carry-over from other donors' samples. The chain carries TRBV7-2 and TRBJ2-3, with TRBD2 identical over 10 bases. The CDR3 DNA reads TGTGCCAGCAGCTCACCTCTAGCGGGAGTCAAGACAGATACGCAGTATTTT. It yields the protein CASSSPLAGVKTDTQYF.